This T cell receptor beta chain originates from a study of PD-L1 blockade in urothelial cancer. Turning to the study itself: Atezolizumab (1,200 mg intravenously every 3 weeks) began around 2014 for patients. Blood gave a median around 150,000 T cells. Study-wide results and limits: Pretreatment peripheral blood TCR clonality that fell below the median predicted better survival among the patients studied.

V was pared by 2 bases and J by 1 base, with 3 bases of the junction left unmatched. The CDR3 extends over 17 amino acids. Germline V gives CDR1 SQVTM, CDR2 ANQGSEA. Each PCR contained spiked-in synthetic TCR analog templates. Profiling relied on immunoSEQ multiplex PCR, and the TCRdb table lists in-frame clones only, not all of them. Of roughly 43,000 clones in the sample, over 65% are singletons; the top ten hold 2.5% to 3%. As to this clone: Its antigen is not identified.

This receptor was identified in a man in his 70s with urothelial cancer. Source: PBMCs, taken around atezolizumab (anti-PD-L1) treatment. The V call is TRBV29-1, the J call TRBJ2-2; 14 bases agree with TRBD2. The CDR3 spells CSVELGTSGGNTGELFF. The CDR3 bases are TGCAGCGTTGAACTAGGGACTAGCGGGGGGAACACCGGGGAGCTGTTTTTT.